Presented here are 32 T cell receptor beta chains from one specimen sequenced in a study of cytomegalovirus exposure and HLA in healthy donors. The assay was immunoSEQ multiplex PCR, and TCRdb's table has in-frame clones only and misses some. The sample shows fewer than 250,000 clones, about 82% of them seen only once. The sequenced sample consisted of PBMCs. The origin of the receptors is a woman between 18 and 29 years old in good health and CMV-seronegative.

V usage is TRBV5-1 and J usage is TRBJ1-6; no definite D call. V gave up 4 bases and J gave up 15 bases, with 14 bases separating them. This CDR3 has 12 amino acids. Germline CDR1 and CDR2: SGHRS and YFSETQ. The CDR3 region has the DNA TGCGCCAGCAGCCTCAGAGGAGCGCTCCTCCACTTT. It codes for CASSLRGALLHF.

V and J are TRBV19 and TRBJ2-1; a possible D gene is TRBD1 (5 bases). The CDR3 consists of 14 residues. CDR1 is LNHDA, CDR2 SQIVND, per germline (reference sequence). The V end lost 8 bases, the J end lost 0 bases, and 11 bases lay between the germline ends. As DNA, the CDR3 is TGTGCCAGTGTTGCGGACAACTCCTACAATGAGCAGTTCTTC. Translation: CASVADNSYNEQFF.

This chain uses TRBV10-1 with TRBJ2-2; weak D call: TRBD2 (6 bases). CDR1 WNHNN and CDR2 SYGVQD come from the germline V gene (reference sequence). This CDR3 has 14 residues. V dropped 3 bases and J dropped 2 bases, with 7 bases sitting between them. In DNA form, the CDR3 reads TGCGCCAGCAGTGAAGCGGGTAACACCGGGGAGCTGTTTTTT. Its translation is CASSEAGNTGELFF.

The V call is TRBV30, the J call TRBJ1-1; TRBD1 aligns across 7 bases. The germline CDR1 and CDR2 sequences are GTSNPN and SVGIG (reference sequence). V gave up 1 base and J gave up 6 bases; unmatched junction bases: 5. This CDR3 comprises 13 residues. The CDR3 DNA sequence: TGTGCCTGGAGTGGGAGAACAGGGGCTGAAGCTTTCTTT. Translation gives CAWSGRTGAEAFF. Combining the CDR3 with reference TRBV30 and TRBJ1-1 gives the whole variable domain SQTIHQWPATLVQPVGSPLSLECTVEGTSNPNLYWYRQAAGRGLQLLFYSVGIGQISSEVPQNLSASRPQDRQFILSSKKLLLSDSGFYLCAWSGRTGAEAFFGQGTRLTVV.

The chain couples TRBV10-2 to TRBJ1-1, with D maybe TRBD1 (6 bases). Trimming removed 8 bases at V and 0 bases at J, with 22 bases between. This CDR3 is 17 amino acids long. The germline V gene has CDR1 WSHSY and CDR2 SAAADI. CDR3 DNA sequence: TGCGCCAGCCGAGGGGGTGGTACAGGGTGGGTGAACACTGAAGCTTTCTTT. Encoded protein: CASRGGGTGWVNTEAFF.

V and J are TRBV5-1 and TRBJ1-1; the match to TRBD1 covers 9 bases. This CDR3 spans 14 amino acids. CDR1 and CDR2 (germline): SGHRS, YFSETQ. V shed 4 bases and J 3 bases; nucleotides not matched to a gene: 4. The CDR3 region is CASSGTGLYTEAFF. The CDR3 DNA reads TGCGCCAGCAGCGGGACAGGGTTGTACACTGAAGCTTTCTTT.

The CDR3 DNA follows: TGCGCCAGCAGCTTGGTTCCTATTCCAGGGTTAACTAATGAAAAACTGTTTTTT. This gives the protein CASSLVPIPGLTNEKLFF. This chain uses TRBV5-1 with TRBJ1-4, with D possibly matching TRBD1 (5 bases). V was shortened by 0 bases and J by 1 base, with 16 bases between the two germline ends. Germline V gives CDR1 SGHRS, CDR2 YFSETQ. The CDR3 covers 18 residues.

Points on this clone: At one boundary the junction diverges from the germline segment, which might be a read error. Here the CDR3 DNA reads TGCAGCGTTGAAGAAGGAGGGGACCCTCAGGTTTTT. Translation: CSVEEGGDPQVF. The chain carries TRBV29-1 and TRBJ1-4; the D gene is possibly TRBD1 (5 bases). The CDR3 is 12 residues long. Per the germline V gene, CDR1 is SQVTM and CDR2 is ANQGSEA.

This chain connects TRBV2 to TRBJ1-3; D gene ambiguous. The length of the CDR3 is 15 residues. Trimming stripped 2 bases from V and 0 bases from J, with 8 bases between. Germline values: CDR1 SNHLY, CDR2 FYNNEI. Written as DNA, the CDR3 is TGTGCCAGCAGTGAACAGGCCTTCTCTGGAAACACCATATATTTT. As protein: CASSEQAFSGNTIYF.

The chain uses TRBV5-1 and TRBJ2-7; D gene unclear. The CDR3 extends over 14 amino acids. Trimming left V 0 bases short and J 2 bases short, with 9 bases between. Germline loops: CDR1 SGHRS, CDR2 YFSETQ. The CDR3 spells CASSLVGRTYEQYF. For the CDR3, the DNA is TGCGCCAGCAGCTTGGTGGGCAGGACCTACGAGCAGTACTTC.

The chain carries TRBV5-1 and TRBJ1-2; TRBD1 agrees at 9 bases. Germline V gives CDR1 SGHRS, CDR2 YFSETQ. V dropped 4 bases and J dropped 9; count of bases not matched to a gene: 13. CDR3 length equals 15 residues. This chain's CDR3 is CASSPGQGGWKSYTF. The DNA of the CDR3 is TGCGCCAGCAGCCCGGGACAGGGCGGGTGGAAAAGCTACACCTTC.

The chain has TRBV5-1 and TRBJ1-1; D remains ambiguous. The ends were cut back, 0 bases at V and 2 bases at J, with 11 bases in the middle. Germline CDR1 reads SGHRS; CDR2 reads YFSETQ. There are 15 residues in the CDR3. The CDR3 nucleotides are TGCGCCAGCAGCTTGGAGACTGGCGCTAACACTGAAGCTTTCTTT. It specifies CASSLETGANTEAFF.

This clone was seen once. The chain has TRBV5-5 and TRBJ1-2; a weak D match, TRBD1 (6 bases). The germline gives CDR1 SGHKS, CDR2 YYEKEE (reference sequence). Trimming removed 4 bases at V and 1 base at J, with 17 bases between. The CDR3 runs to 16 residues. The CDR3 protein is CASSDQQGGVNYGYTF. As DNA, the CDR3 is TGTGCCAGCAGCGATCAACAGGGAGGGGTTAACTATGGCTACACCTTC.

The CDR3 loop reads CASSSPSGWEQFF. As DNA, the CDR3 is TGTGCCAGCAGCTCGCCCTCAGGGTGGGAGCAGTTCTTC. The V gene is TRBV5-4, the J gene TRBJ2-1, with a tentative D call TRBD1 (5 bases). The V gene's germline CDR1 is SGHNT and CDR2 YYREEE (reference sequence). Trimming took off 3 bases at V and 10 bases at J, with 14 bases between the two ends. CDR3 length: 13 residues.

The chain uses TRBV19 and TRBJ1-2; 9 bases are a match to TRBD1. The CDR3 has 16 amino acids. Germline values: CDR1 LNHDA, CDR2 SQIVND (reference sequence). Losses at the gene ends were 5 bases for V and 7 bases for J; bases not matched to a gene: 14. The CDR3 protein is CASSDQPGQGFGGYTF. The CDR3 DNA sequence: TGTGCCAGTAGTGACCAACCGGGACAGGGCTTTGGTGGCTACACCTTC.

The V gene is TRBV6-5, the J gene TRBJ2-1; weak D call: TRBD1 (6 bases). CDR3 size: 14 residues. The germline V gene has CDR1 MNHEY and CDR2 SVGAGI. V was clipped by 6 bases and J by 5 bases, with 14 bases between them. For the CDR3, the DNA is TGTGCCAGCAGACAGGGTCAGTTCCACAATGAGCAGTTCTTC. Amino acids: CASRQGQFHNEQFF.

The gene calls are TRBV2 and TRBJ2-3, with 14 bases identical to TRBD2. This CDR3 spans 15 amino acids. CDR1 and CDR2 (germline): SNHLY, FYNNEI. Trimming at V came to 1 base and at J to 12 bases, leaving 6 bases not matched to a gene. The CDR3 nucleotides are TGTGCCAGCAGTGAAGGAGGACTAGCGGGAGGCCGTCAGTATTTT. Translating it yields CASSEGGLAGGRQYF.

The chain uses TRBV6-5 and TRBJ2-4; 9 bases agree with TRBD1. Germline CDR1 MNHEY, CDR2 SVGAGI. The CDR3 spans 15 residues. V shed 6 bases and J 8 bases; nucleotides not matched to a gene: 11. The CDR3, as DNA: TGTGCCAGCAGACCTCAGGGACAGGGCGGATACATTCAGTACTTC. This codes for CASRPQGQGGYIQYF.

In DNA, the CDR3 is TGCGCCACCCAACCAGTCTTAGCGGGAGTAGACACCGGGGAGCTGTTTTTT. It translates to CATQPVLAGVDTGELFF. This sequence joins TRBV5-1 and TRBJ2-2; TRBD2 aligns across 9 bases. The CDR3 runs to 17 residues. J was trimmed by 3 bases and V by 9 bases; bases with no gene match: 15. Germline V gene sequence: CDR1 SGHRS, CDR2 YFSETQ.

The chain is built from TRBV27 and TRBJ2-3; 7 bases are shared with TRBD1. Germline V CDR1 and CDR2: MNHEY, SMNVEV (reference sequence). The junction had 18 bases not matched to a gene; V was cut back by 2 bases and J by 7 bases. This CDR3 contains 18 residues. The CDR3 DNA is TGTGCCAGCAGTTTAAGAGCGGACAGGATCGCAAACGGGAATACGCAGTATTTT. The encoded protein is CASSLRADRIANGNTQYF.

This chain joins TRBV19 and TRBJ2-7; 11 nucleotides match TRBD2. Looked up from germline, CDR1 is LNHDA and CDR2 is SQIVND (reference sequence). V shed 1 base and J 5 bases; nucleotides not matched to a gene: 10. The CDR3 consists of 17 residues. The CDR3 DNA reads TGTGCCAGTAGTATAGGGCGGACTAGCGGGCCGCGTGACGAGCAGTACTTC. Its protein product is CASSIGRTSGPRDEQYF.

The rearrangement joins TRBV28 to TRBJ1-1, with D possibly TRBD1 on 5 matching bases. Between the trimmed V and J ends, which lost 2 bases and 4 bases, there was a span of 5 bases. CDR3 size: 12 residues. Looked up from germline, CDR1 is MDHEN and CDR2 is SYDVKM. CDR3 DNA sequence: TGTGCCAGCAGTTTACAGGGCACTGAAGCTTTCTTT. Its protein product is CASSLQGTEAFF.

J is TRBJ1-2 and V is TRBV30; D call uncertain. The V end lost 4 bases, the J end lost 4 bases, and 7 bases lay between the germline ends. This CDR3 contains 11 residues. The germline V gene has CDR1 GTSNPN and CDR2 SVGIG (reference sequence). CDR3 coding DNA: TGTGCCTGGACCGTTAGCTATGGCTACACCTTC. This encodes CAWTVSYGYTF.

The DNA of the CDR3 is TGTGCCAGCAGCTCCGGGGGCCAAGAGACCCAGTACTTC. Encoded protein: CASSSGGQETQYF. The chain joins TRBV7-9 to TRBJ2-5, with D possibly being TRBD2 (6 bases). Trimming stripped 4 bases from V and 1 base from J, with 7 bases between. The germline CDR1 and CDR2 sequences are SEHNR and FQNEAQ (reference sequence). The length of the CDR3 is 13 residues.

The chain carries TRBV7-8 and TRBJ2-2, with D perhaps TRBD2 (5 bases). V was shortened by 1 base and J by 0 bases, with 6 bases between the two germline ends. The CDR3 is 15 amino acids. The V gene's germline CDR1 is SGHVS and CDR2 FQNEAQ. Here the CDR3 reads CASSLGGTNTGELFF. The CDR3, as DNA: TGTGCCAGCAGCTTAGGAGGGACGAACACCGGGGAGCTGTTTTTT.

The gene calls are TRBV10-3 and TRBJ2-1; 9 nucleotides agree with TRBD2. CDR1 ENHRY and CDR2 SYGVKD come from the germline V gene. Losses at the gene ends were 2 bases for V and 9 bases for J; bases not matched to a gene: 8. The CDR3 totals 15 residues. DNA of the CDR3: TGTGCCATCAGTGAGGATAGCGGGAGTGGAGTTGAGCAGTTCTTC. This encodes CAISEDSGSGVEQFF.

The sample holds one count of this clone. The chain is built from TRBV9 and TRBJ2-2; tentatively, D is TRBD1 (5 bases). The CDR3 has 13 residues. In germline, CDR1 is SGDLS, CDR2 YYNGEE. V was cut by 4 bases and J by 8 bases, with 12 bases left in between. The CDR3 DNA follows: TGTGCCAGCAGCATCTCAGGGCCAGGGGAGCTGTTTTTT. Amino acid sequence: CASSISGPGELFF.

This rearrangement joins TRBV7-9 to TRBJ1-3; a weak D match, TRBD1 (5 bases). Between the trimmed V and J ends, which lost 3 bases and 2 bases, there was a span of 8 bases. The CDR3 runs to 14 residues. CDR1 is SEHNR and CDR2 is FQNEAQ in the germline V gene (reference sequence). The CDR3 spells CASSFREAGNTIYF. CDR3 nucleotide sequence: TGTGCCAGCAGCTTCAGGGAAGCTGGAAACACCATATATTTT.

The rearrangement uses TRBV15 and TRBJ2-4, with 10 nucleotides matching TRBD2. The germline gives CDR1 LNHNV, CDR2 YYDKDF (reference sequence). After removal of 0 bases from V and 0 bases from J, the junction contained 14 bases not matched to a gene. This CDR3 has 21 amino acids. The CDR3 DNA follows: TGTGCCACCAGCAGAGATGCGGTGGGAGCGGGAGGGCGACTAGCCAAAAACATTCAGTACTTC. This encodes CATSRDAVGAGGRLAKNIQYF.

The J gene is TRBJ2-3, the V gene TRBV9, with D possibly TRBD1 on 6 matching bases. CDR1 and CDR2 (germline): SGDLS, YYNGEE. This CDR3 contains 17 residues. Between the trimmed V and J ends, which lost 4 bases and 2 bases, there was a span of 20 bases. The CDR3 DNA is TGTGCCAGCAGCCCCACAGGACAGACCCCTAACACAGATACGCAGTATTTT. As protein: CASSPTGQTPNTDTQYF. Looking up the rest from reference TRBV9 and TRBJ2-3 gives the full variable domain: DSGVTQTPKHLITATGQRVTLRCSPRSGDLSVYWYQQSLDQGLQFLIQYYNGEERAKGNILERFSAQQFPDLHSELNLSSLELGDSALYFCASSPTGQTPNTDTQYFGPGTRLTVL.

J is TRBJ2-7 and V is TRBV12-5; 8 nucleotides align to TRBD2. The V gene end was trimmed by 1 base and the J gene end by 7 bases; junction bases not matched to a gene: 12. This CDR3 is built from 16 residues. From germline, CDR1 is LGHNT and CDR2 FRNRAP. The chain's CDR3 is CASGLAIGGAPEEQYF. CDR3 nucleotide sequence: TGTGCTAGTGGTTTGGCGATCGGGGGGGCGCCGGAAGAGCAGTACTTC.

V and J are TRBV30 and TRBJ1-4, with D possibly TRBD1 on 6 matching bases. The CDR3 loop spans 14 amino acids. V gave up 3 bases and J gave up 0 bases, with 8 bases separating them. From germline, CDR1 is GTSNPN and CDR2 SVGIG (reference sequence). CDR3 bases: TGTGCCTGGAGCAGGGGACCAACTAATGAAAAACTGTTTTTT. This encodes CAWSRGPTNEKLFF.